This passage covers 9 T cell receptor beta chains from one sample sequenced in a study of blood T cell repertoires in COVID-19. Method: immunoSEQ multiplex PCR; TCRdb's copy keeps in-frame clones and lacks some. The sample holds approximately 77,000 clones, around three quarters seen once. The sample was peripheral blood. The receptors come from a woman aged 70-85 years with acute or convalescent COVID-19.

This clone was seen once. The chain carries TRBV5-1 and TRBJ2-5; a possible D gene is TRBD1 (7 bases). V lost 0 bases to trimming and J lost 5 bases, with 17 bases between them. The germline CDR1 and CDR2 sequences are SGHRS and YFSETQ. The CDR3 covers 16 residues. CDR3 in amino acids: CASSLEGGGTRETQYF. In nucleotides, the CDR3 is TGCGCCAGCAGCTTGGAAGGAGGGGGCACAAGGGAGACCCAGTACTTC.

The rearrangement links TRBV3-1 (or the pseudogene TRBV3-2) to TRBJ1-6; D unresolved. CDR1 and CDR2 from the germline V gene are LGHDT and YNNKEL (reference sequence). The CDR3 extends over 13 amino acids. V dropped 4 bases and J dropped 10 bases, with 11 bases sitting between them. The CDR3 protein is CASSPRAGSPLHF. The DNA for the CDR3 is TGTGCCAGCAGCCCTCGGGCGGGGTCACCCCTCCACTTT.

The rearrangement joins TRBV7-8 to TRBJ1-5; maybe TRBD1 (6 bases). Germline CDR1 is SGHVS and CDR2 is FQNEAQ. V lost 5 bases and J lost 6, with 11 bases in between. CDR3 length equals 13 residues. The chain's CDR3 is CASSDTGIQPQHF. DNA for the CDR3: TGTGCCAGCAGCGATACAGGGATTCAGCCCCAGCATTTT.

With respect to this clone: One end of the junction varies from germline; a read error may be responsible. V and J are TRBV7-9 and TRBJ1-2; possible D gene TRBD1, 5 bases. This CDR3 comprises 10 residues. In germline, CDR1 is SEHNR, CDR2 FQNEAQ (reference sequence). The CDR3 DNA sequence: TGTGCCAGCAGCTTAACAATCGGGGGCTTC. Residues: CASSLTIGGF.

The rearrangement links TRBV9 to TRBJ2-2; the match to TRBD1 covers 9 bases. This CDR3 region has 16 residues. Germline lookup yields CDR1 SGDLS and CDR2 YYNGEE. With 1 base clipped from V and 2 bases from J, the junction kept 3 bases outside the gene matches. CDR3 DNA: TGTGCCAGCAGCGTACCGGGACAGGGTAACACCGGGGAGCTGTTTTTT. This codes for CASSVPGQGNTGELFF.

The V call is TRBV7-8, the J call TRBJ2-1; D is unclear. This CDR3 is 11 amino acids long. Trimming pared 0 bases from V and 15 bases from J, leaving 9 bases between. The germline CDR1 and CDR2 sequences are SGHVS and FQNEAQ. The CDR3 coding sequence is TGTGCCAGCAGCTTAGCTGAGTATGTGTTCTTC. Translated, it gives CASSLAEYVFF.

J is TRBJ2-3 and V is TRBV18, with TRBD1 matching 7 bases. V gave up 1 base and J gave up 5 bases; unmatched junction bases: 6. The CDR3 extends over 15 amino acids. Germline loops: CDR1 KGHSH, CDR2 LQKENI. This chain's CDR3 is CASSPRQGTVDTQYF. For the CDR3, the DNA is TGTGCCAGCTCACCACGACAGGGTACGGTAGATACGCAGTATTTT.

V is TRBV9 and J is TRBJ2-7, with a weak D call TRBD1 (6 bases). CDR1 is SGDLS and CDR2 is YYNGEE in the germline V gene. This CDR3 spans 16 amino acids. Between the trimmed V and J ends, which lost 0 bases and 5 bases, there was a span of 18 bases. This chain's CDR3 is CASSVEAKGHLDEQYF. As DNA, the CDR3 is TGTGCCAGCAGCGTAGAGGCTAAGGGACACCTCGACGAGCAGTACTTC.

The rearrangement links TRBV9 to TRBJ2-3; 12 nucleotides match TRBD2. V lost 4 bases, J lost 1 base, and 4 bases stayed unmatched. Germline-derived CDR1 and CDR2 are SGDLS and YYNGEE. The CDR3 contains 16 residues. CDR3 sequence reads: CASSFRLAGGTDTQYF. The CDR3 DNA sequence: TGTGCCAGCAGCTTTCGACTAGCGGGGGGCACAGATACGCAGTATTTT.